Below, 24 T cell receptor beta chains from the same sample are listed, as sequenced in a study of OX40 agonist ivuxolimab in advanced cancers. The library was made by the immunoSEQ multiplex PCR assay. TCRdb stores this immuneACCESS table with in-frame sequences only. Part of the clones is absent; in the studies checked, under half of the shortfall reflects unresolved V genes, and no reason is known for the rest. A total of some 97,000 clones appear in this sample, 75% to 95% of them only once. The leading ten clones occupy about 0.29% of the sample. The sequences come from CD4+ or CD8+ T cells sorted from blood, collected in a trial of the OX40 agonist ivuxolimab. These receptors originate from an adult with an advanced solid tumor such as melanoma, head and neck, liver or kidney cancer.

The chain employs TRBV7-9 and TRBJ2-1, with TRBD1 matching over 9 bases. Germline assignment: CDR1 SEHNR and CDR2 FQNEAQ (reference sequence). The CDR3 length is 16 residues. J gave up 2 bases and V 0 bases, and 2 bases lay outside the gene matches. CDR3: CASSLAGTGPYNEQFF. In DNA, the CDR3 is TGTGCCAGCAGCTTAGCCGGGACAGGGCCCTACAATGAGCAGTTCTTC.

The chain joins TRBV29-1 to TRBJ1-2; D is ambiguous. This CDR3 region has 11 residues. The V end was cut by 6 bases, the J end by 4 bases, with 9 bases between. Germline CDR1 and CDR2: SQVTM and ANQGSEA. This CDR3 reads CSVLEGYGYTF. CDR3 DNA sequence: TGCAGCGTACTGGAGGGCTATGGCTACACCTTC.

This rearrangement joins TRBV15 to TRBJ2-5; TRBD2 might be the D (7 bases). The germline V gene encodes CDR1 LNHNV and CDR2 YYDKDF (reference sequence). The CDR3 totals 14 residues. Trimming took 5 bases from V and 5 from J, leaving 15 bases between them. For the CDR3, the DNA is TGTGCCACCAGCGGAGGGGGGGTTTGGGAGACCCAGTACTTC. This translates into CATSGGGVWETQYF. Looking up the rest from reference TRBV15 and TRBJ2-5 gives the full variable domain: DAMVIQNPRYQVTQFGKPVTLSCSQTLNHNVMYWYQQKSSQAPKLLFHYYDKDFNNEADTPDNFQSRRPNTSFCFLDIRSPGLGDTAMYLCATSGGGVWETQYFGPGTRLLVL.

Only one count was recorded for this clone. CDR3 in DNA: TGTGCCAGCAGTCCCAAGGTGAAAGGCAATGAGCAGTTCTTC. As protein: CASSPKVKGNEQFF. The chain links TRBV2 to TRBJ2-1; D ambiguous. The germline V gene has CDR1 SNHLY and CDR2 FYNNEI. This CDR3 has 14 amino acids. Trimming left V 5 bases short and J 6 bases short, with 14 bases between.

The gene calls are TRBV29-1 and TRBJ2-5, with D possibly being TRBD2 (6 bases). The CDR3 contains 14 residues. Between the trimmed V and J ends, which lost 5 bases and 5 bases, there was a span of 18 bases. Germline assignment: CDR1 SQVTM and CDR2 ANQGSEA. The CDR3 DNA is TGCAGCGTTCGGCGGACGGGGGTCGGCGAGACCCAGTACTTC. It encodes CSVRRTGVGETQYF.

The chain combines TRBV6-1 with TRBJ1-5, with D possibly being TRBD1 (5 bases). Trimming took off 4 bases at V and 3 bases at J, with 7 bases between the two ends. The CDR3 has 13 residues. The germline gives CDR1 MNHNS, CDR2 SASEGT. The CDR3 sequence: CASSGQYNQPQHF. The CDR3 nucleotides read TGTGCCAGCAGTGGACAGTACAATCAGCCCCAGCATTTT.

As concerns this clone: This same CDR3 is encoded by further DNA sequences in the sample. The V and J genes are TRBV5-6 and TRBJ2-7; no reliable D call. CDR1 and CDR2 from the germline V gene are SGHDT and YYEEEE. Trimming shortened V by 1 base and J by 0 bases, and 14 bases separated the two germline ends. This CDR3 has 16 amino acids. The CDR3 DNA is TGTGCCAGCAGCTTGTTTTCGTATACCTCCTCCTACGAGCAGTACTTC. Translated: CASSLFSYTSSYEQYF.

The chain carries TRBV5-1 and TRBJ2-3, with D perhaps matching TRBD1 or TRBD2 (5 bases each). The germline V and J ends were trimmed by 7 bases and 2 bases, with 17 bases remaining between them. This CDR3 contains 15 residues. The V gene's germline CDR1 is SGHRS and CDR2 YFSETQ. CDR3 DNA: TGCGCCAGCGGACAAGCGGCGACCGTCACAGATACGCAGTATTTT. It encodes CASGQAATVTDTQYF.

This rearrangement joins TRBV29-1 to TRBJ1-2, with TRBD1 as a possible D gene (6 bases). Trimming pared 0 bases from V and 4 bases from J, leaving 12 bases between. This CDR3 has 14 amino acids. Germline assignment: CDR1 SQVTM and CDR2 ANQGSEA. CDR3 DNA sequence: TGCAGCGTTGAAGAAGAGGGCAGGGGCTATGGCTACACCTTC. Translation gives CSVEEEGRGYGYTF.

The V and J genes are TRBV6-1 and TRBJ2-1, with D perhaps TRBD2 (6 bases). From germline, CDR1 is MNHNS and CDR2 SASEGT. V shed 4 bases and J shed 3 bases, with 16 bases lying between them. The CDR3 extends over 16 amino acids. The CDR3 region has the DNA TGTGCCAGCAGTGCACCGGGACTCATACACTACAATGAGCAGTTCTTC. It specifies CASSAPGLIHYNEQFF.

The chain is built from TRBV27 and TRBJ2-7; no clear D gene. Germline V lookup: CDR1 MNHEY, CDR2 SMNVEV (reference sequence). Trimming cost V 2 bases and J 6 bases, with 17 bases left between them. The CDR3 extends over 15 amino acids. DNA of the CDR3: TGTGCCAGCAGTTTAGGGGTAGCCACGGTTCGCGAGCAGTACTTC. It specifies CASSLGVATVREQYF.

The gene calls are TRBV7-2 and TRBJ2-1; unclear D gene. There are 16 residues in the CDR3. The germline V gene encodes CDR1 SGHTA and CDR2 FQGNSA. V was pared by 5 bases and J by 2 bases, with 16 bases between. The CDR3 bases are TGTGCCAGCAGCCCCGGTGGTGGCACAACCTACAATGAGCAGTTCTTC. Protein: CASSPGGGTTYNEQFF.

This chain connects TRBV7-2 to TRBJ2-1, with D perhaps assigned TRBD1 or TRBD2 (5 bases each). From germline, CDR1 is SGHTA and CDR2 FQGNSA. With 0 bases removed from V and 8 bases from J, the gap between germline ends came to 8 bases. This CDR3 contains 13 residues. CDR3 sequence (DNA): TGTGCCAGCAGCTTAGCAAAGGGACATGAGCAGTTCTTC. Protein sequence: CASSLAKGHEQFF.

The J gene is TRBJ2-1, the V gene TRBV11-1, with 9 bases aligning to TRBD2. Trimming at V came to 5 bases and at J to 8 bases, leaving 10 bases not matched to a gene. The CDR3 extends over 15 amino acids. Looked up from germline, CDR1 is SGHAT and CDR2 is FQDESV (reference sequence). The CDR3 protein is CASSTRGLAGDEQFF. Written as DNA, the CDR3 is TGTGCCAGCAGCACCAGAGGGTTAGCGGGAGATGAGCAGTTCTTC.

The chain couples TRBV28 to TRBJ1-5, with D maybe TRBD1 (5 bases). Per the germline V gene, CDR1 is MDHEN and CDR2 is SYDVKM. The CDR3 totals 15 residues. V was pared by 7 bases and J by 1 base, with 14 bases between. CDR3 sequence reads: CASTPGGTSNQPQHF. The CDR3 DNA reads TGTGCCAGCACCCCGGGAGGGACCAGCAATCAGCCCCAGCATTTT.

The chain's CDR3 is CASRGGQGGEQYF. The CDR3, as DNA: TGTGCCAGCAGAGGGGGACAGGGAGGTGAGCAGTACTTC. The V and J genes are TRBV2 and TRBJ2-5; 9 nucleotides line up with TRBD1. Germline trimming cut 6 bases from V and 11 bases from J; bases unmatched to any gene: 10. The CDR3 runs 13 residues. Germline-derived CDR1 and CDR2 are SNHLY and FYNNEI.

The V gene is TRBV4-1, the J gene TRBJ2-7, with D uncertain. This CDR3 contains 14 residues. CDR1 is MGHRA, CDR2 YSYEKL, per germline. Trimming removed 0 bases from V and 7 bases from J, with 13 bases in between. CDR3 region: CASSQDLGFREQYF. Written as DNA, the CDR3 is TGCGCCAGCAGCCAAGATCTGGGGTTTAGGGAGCAGTACTTC.

V is TRBV7-9 and J is TRBJ2-3, with 8 bases identical to TRBD1. The trim removed 0 bases at V and 0 bases at J, leaving 8 bases unmatched. CDR1 and CDR2 (germline): SEHNR, FQNEAQ (reference sequence). This CDR3 is built from 18 residues. The CDR3 is CASSLARQGFTSTDTQYF. For the CDR3, the DNA is TGTGCCAGCAGCTTAGCAAGACAGGGGTTTACTAGCACAGATACGCAGTATTTT.

This clone occurred once. V is TRBV4-2 and J is TRBJ2-4; TRBD2 aligns across 8 bases. Germline assignment: CDR1 LGHNA and CDR2 YNFKEQ. The CDR3 is 19 residues long. The J segment lost 1 base and the V segment lost 0 bases, leaving 11 bases of the junction unmatched. The CDR3 loop reads CASSQELSGGAPAKNIQYF. DNA of the CDR3: TGTGCCAGCAGCCAAGAATTGAGCGGGGGAGCACCCGCCAAAAACATTCAGTACTTC.

This chain uses TRBV11-2 with TRBJ2-1; D remains unclear. The CDR3 runs to 12 residues. Germline CDR1 reads SGHAT; CDR2 reads FQNNGV. V was trimmed by 6 bases and J by 5 bases, leaving 8 bases between them. The CDR3 sequence: CASRNINNEQFF. The CDR3 DNA follows: TGTGCCAGCAGAAACATAAACAATGAGCAGTTCTTC.

V usage is TRBV11-2 and J usage is TRBJ2-3; 10 bases line up with TRBD2. V lost 6 bases, J lost 5 bases, and 11 bases stayed unmatched. The CDR3 covers 16 residues. Germline assignment: CDR1 SGHAT and CDR2 FQNNGV. CDR3 sequence (DNA): TGTGCCAGCAGGAAACCGGGACTAGCGAGGGGAGATACGCAGTATTTT. As protein: CASRKPGLARGDTQYF.

The chain joins TRBV5-1 to TRBJ1-5; D remains ambiguous. Germline assignment: CDR1 SGHRS and CDR2 YFSETQ. The CDR3 covers 15 residues. Trimming took off 0 bases at V and 5 bases at J, with 12 bases between the two ends. This CDR3 reads CASSLAPGVDQPQHF. The CDR3 DNA sequence: TGCGCCAGCAGCTTGGCCCCCGGGGTCGATCAGCCCCAGCATTTT.

This rearrangement joins TRBV18 to TRBJ2-3; no reliable D call. Between the trimmed V and J ends, which lost 6 bases and 2 bases, there was a span of 6 bases. Germline V gene sequence: CDR1 KGHSH, CDR2 LQKENI. The CDR3 loop spans 12 amino acids. CDR3 in DNA: TGTGCCAGCTCTCTCATCACAGATACGCAGTATTTT. This translates into CASSLITDTQYF.

The chain employs TRBV7-2 and TRBJ1-2, with D tentatively TRBD1 (6 bases). The CDR3 totals 14 residues. Germline lookup yields CDR1 SGHTA and CDR2 FQGNSA. V was clipped by 5 bases and J by 4 bases, with 14 bases between them. The CDR3 DNA sequence: TGTGCCAGCAGCACCAGGACAGCACCCTATGGCTACACCTTC. Protein: CASSTRTAPYGYTF.